This T cell receptor (beta chain) was identified in a study of blood T cells in healthy people across ages. Findings and caveats of the study: Age advanced and TCR beta diversity per million T cells fell, roughly linearly. Whereas aged donors had fewer naive CD4+ cells, long-lived donors had more of them and higher diversity.

Combining a sample-barcoded 5' primer with a J-beta primer mix, a second PCR ran for roughly 7 to 12 cycles. Each cDNA molecule was tagged by a template-switch adaptor that had 12 random nucleotides. TCRdb re-called the 5' RACE reads through MiXCR, storing one row per CDR3 protein. The table lists hundreds of thousands of distinct CDR3 sequences, approximately 30% of them singletons, with approximately 15% in the top ten. CDR1 and CDR2 (germline): MNHNY, SVGAGI (reference sequence). CDR3 length equals 15 residues. With V trimmed by 7 bases and J by 2 bases, 6 bases remained unmatched. This clonotype was detected ten times or more. The antigen remains undetermined.

The sequenced material came from blood. This TCR derives from a woman older than 75 in good health. The V and J genes are TRBV6-6 and TRBJ2-1; 9 positions match TRBD2. Here the CDR3 DNA reads TGTGCCAGCATCAGAGCGGGGGGCACCTACAATGAGCAGTTCTTC. Protein product: CASIRAGGTYNEQFF.